These 8 T cell receptor beta chains were all obtained from the same sample, sequenced in a study of cytomegalovirus exposure and HLA in healthy donors. 13 Jbeta primers and 60 Vbeta primers were used for the PCR. Profiling relied on immunoSEQ multiplex PCR, and the TCRdb table lists in-frame clones only, not all of them. Of approximately 69,000 clones listed, roughly 74% were seen once; the top ten hold about 20%. The source material was PBMCs. The source of these receptors is a woman aged 25 to 39 in good health and CMV-seropositive.

The CDR3 region is CASRAAGNIQETQYF. CDR3 DNA: TGTGCCAGCAGGGCAGCGGGGAACATACAAGAGACCCAGTACTTC. This chain links TRBV6-1 with TRBJ2-5, with 7 bases lining up with TRBD2. Per germline, CDR1 MNHNS and CDR2 SASEGT. V shed 6 bases, J shed 2 bases, and the junction held 9 bases outside the gene matches. CDR3 length: 15 residues.

Regarding this clone: Other nucleotide sequences from this sample produce the same CDR3. The J gene is TRBJ1-1, the V gene TRBV28; D is ambiguous. V was trimmed by 2 bases and J by 3 bases, leaving 4 bases between them. This CDR3 is 12 amino acids long. CDR1 and CDR2 from the germline V gene are MDHEN and SYDVKM. CDR3 sequence (DNA): TGTGCCAGCAGTTTACGAGACACTGAAGCTTTCTTT. Residues: CASSLRDTEAFF.

The V gene is TRBV2, the J gene TRBJ1-1, with TRBD1 matching 8 bases. V shed 1 base, J shed 7 bases, and the junction held 2 bases outside the gene matches. This CDR3 is 13 amino acids long. CDR1 SNHLY and CDR2 FYNNEI come from the germline V gene. The CDR3, as DNA: TGTGCCAGCAGTGAAGGCAGGGGGCTTGAAGCTTTCTTT. Translation: CASSEGRGLEAFF.

V is TRBV28 and J is TRBJ1-5; 8 bases are shared with TRBD1. This CDR3 is 16 amino acids long. Looked up from germline, CDR1 is MDHEN and CDR2 is SYDVKM. With V trimmed by 5 bases and J by 2 bases, 8 bases remained unmatched. CDR3 protein: CASSPRQGSGNQPQHF. The DNA of the CDR3 is TGTGCCAGCAGTCCCAGACAGGGGTCAGGCAATCAGCCCCAGCATTTT.

V usage is TRBV23-1 and J usage is TRBJ1-2; the match to TRBD1 covers 8 bases. TRBV23-1 is known as an ORF, though its function is uncertain. The CDR3 has 11 residues. J was trimmed by 4 bases and V by 11 bases; bases with no gene match: 3. As DNA, the CDR3 is TGCGCCTCCGGGACAGGCTATGGCTACACCTTC. It is translated as CASGTGYGYTF.

This clone was seen only a few times. V and J are TRBV9 and TRBJ2-3; 7 bases fit TRBD1. Trimming at V came to 4 bases and at J to 0 bases, leaving 11 bases not matched to a gene. Germline assignment: CDR1 SGDLS and CDR2 YYNGEE. CDR3 length: 17 residues. CDR3 region: CASSFPRTGPSTDTQYF. The DNA of the CDR3 is TGTGCCAGCAGCTTTCCCAGGACAGGACCTAGCACAGATACGCAGTATTTT. The whole variable domain, filled in from reference TRBV9 and TRBJ2-3, reads DSGVTQTPKHLITATGQRVTLRCSPRSGDLSVYWYQQSLDQGLQFLIQYYNGEERAKGNILERFSAQQFPDLHSELNLSSLELGDSALYFCASSFPRTGPSTDTQYFGPGTRLTVL.

This rearrangement joins TRBV28 to TRBJ2-1, with 8 bases matching TRBD1. V was clipped by 4 bases and J by 8 bases; unmatched bases: 7. CDR3 length: 14 residues. Germline loops: CDR1 MDHEN, CDR2 SYDVKM. The CDR3 is CASSYQGARDEQFF. CDR3 in DNA: TGTGCCAGCAGTTATCAGGGGGCCCGGGATGAGCAGTTCTTC.

The gene calls are TRBV7-8 and TRBJ2-1, with D possibly TRBD2 on 5 matching bases. Trimming left V 1 base short and J 5 bases short, with 9 bases between. This CDR3 contains 14 residues. Germline loops: CDR1 SGHVS, CDR2 FQNEAQ. In DNA form, the CDR3 reads TGTGCCAGCAGCTTAGAGGACTTTAACAATGAGCAGTTCTTC. Translating gives CASSLEDFNNEQFF. Filled out from reference TRBV7-8 and TRBJ2-1, the complete variable domain reads GAGVSQSPRYKVAKRGQDVALRCDPISGHVSLFWYQQALGQGPEFLTYFQNEAQLDKSGLPSDRFFAERPEGSVSTLKIQRTQQEDSAVYLCASSLEDFNNEQFFGPGTRLTVL.